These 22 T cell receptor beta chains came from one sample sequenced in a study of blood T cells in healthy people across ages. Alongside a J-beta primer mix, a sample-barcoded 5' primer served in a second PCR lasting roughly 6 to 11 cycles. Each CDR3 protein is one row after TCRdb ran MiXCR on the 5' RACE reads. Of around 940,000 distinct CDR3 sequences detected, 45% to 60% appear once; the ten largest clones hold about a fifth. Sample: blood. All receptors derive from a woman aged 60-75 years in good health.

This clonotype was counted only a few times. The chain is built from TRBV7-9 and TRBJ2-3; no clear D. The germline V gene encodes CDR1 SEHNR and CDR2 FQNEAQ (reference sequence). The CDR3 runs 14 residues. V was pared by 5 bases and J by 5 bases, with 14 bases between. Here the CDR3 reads CASSPAHSGDTQYF. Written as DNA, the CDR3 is TGTGCCAGCAGCCCGGCGCACTCCGGAGATACGCAGTATTTT.

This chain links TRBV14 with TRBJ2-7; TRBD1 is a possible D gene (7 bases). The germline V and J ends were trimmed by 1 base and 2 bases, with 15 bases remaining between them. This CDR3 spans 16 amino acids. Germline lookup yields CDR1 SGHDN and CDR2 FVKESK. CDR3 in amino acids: CASSQGRPGGPYEQYF. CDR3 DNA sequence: TGTGCCAGCAGCCAAGGTCGTCCAGGGGGGCCCTACGAGCAGTACTTC.

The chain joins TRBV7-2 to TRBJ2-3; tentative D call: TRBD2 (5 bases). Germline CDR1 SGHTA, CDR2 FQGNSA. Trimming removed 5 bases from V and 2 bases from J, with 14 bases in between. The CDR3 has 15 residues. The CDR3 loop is CASSPRSGTTDTQYF. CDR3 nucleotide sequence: TGTGCCAGCAGCCCGAGAAGCGGAACCACAGATACGCAGTATTTT.

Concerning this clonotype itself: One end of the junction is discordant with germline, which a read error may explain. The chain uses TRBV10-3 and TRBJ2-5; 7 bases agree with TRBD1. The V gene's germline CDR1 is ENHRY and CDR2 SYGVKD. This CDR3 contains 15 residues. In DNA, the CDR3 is TGTGCCGTCAGTGAGCCCAGGGGGTTCCAAGAGACCCAGTACTTC. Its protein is CAVSEPRGFQETQYF.

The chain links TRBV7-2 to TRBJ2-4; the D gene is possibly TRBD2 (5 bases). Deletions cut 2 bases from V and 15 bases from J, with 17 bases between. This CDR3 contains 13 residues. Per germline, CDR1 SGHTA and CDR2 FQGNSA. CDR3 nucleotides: TGTGCCAGCAGCTTAAAACTAGGAGGCGAGCGGTACTTC. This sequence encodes CASSLKLGGERYF.

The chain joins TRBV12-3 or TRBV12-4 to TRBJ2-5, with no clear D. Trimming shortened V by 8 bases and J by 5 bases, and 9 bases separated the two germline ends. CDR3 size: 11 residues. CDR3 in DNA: TGTGCCAGCCAAGGAAGGGAGACCCAGTACTTC. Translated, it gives CASQGRETQYF.

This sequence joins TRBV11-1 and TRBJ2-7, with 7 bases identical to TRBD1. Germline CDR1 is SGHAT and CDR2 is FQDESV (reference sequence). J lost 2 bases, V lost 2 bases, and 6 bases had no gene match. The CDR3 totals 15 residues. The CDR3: CASSLTTGNTYEQYF. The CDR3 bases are TGTGCCAGCAGCTTAACGACAGGGAATACCTACGAGCAGTACTTC.

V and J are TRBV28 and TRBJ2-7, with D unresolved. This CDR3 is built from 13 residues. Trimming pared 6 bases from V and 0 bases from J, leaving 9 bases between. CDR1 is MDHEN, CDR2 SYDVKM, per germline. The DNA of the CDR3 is TGTGCCAGCAGGGATACTCCCTCCTACGAGCAGTACTTC. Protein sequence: CASRDTPSYEQYF.

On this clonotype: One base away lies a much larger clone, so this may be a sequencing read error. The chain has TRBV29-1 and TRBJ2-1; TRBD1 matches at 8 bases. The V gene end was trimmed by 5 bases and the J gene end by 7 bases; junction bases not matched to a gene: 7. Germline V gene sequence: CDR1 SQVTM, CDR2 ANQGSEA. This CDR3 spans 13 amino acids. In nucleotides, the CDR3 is TGCAGCGTTAACCCCACAGGGGGTAATGAGCAGTTCTTC. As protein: CSVNPTGGNEQFF.

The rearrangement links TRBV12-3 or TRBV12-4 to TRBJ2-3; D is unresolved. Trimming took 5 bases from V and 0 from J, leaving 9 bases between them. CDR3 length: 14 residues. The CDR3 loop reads CASSESSSTDTQYF. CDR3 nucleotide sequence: TGTGCCAGCAGTGAAAGCTCCAGCACAGATACGCAGTATTTT.

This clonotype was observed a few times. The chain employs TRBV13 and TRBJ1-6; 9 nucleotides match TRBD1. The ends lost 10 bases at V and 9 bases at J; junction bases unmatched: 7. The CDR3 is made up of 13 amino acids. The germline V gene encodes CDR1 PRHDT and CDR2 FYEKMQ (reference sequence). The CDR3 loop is CATGTGFTSPLHF. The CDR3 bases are TGTGCCACGGGGACAGGGTTCACTTCACCCCTCCACTTT. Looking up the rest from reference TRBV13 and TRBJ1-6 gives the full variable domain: AAGVIQSPRHLIKEKRETATLKCYPIPRHDTVYWYQQGPGQDPQFLISFYEKMQSDKGSIPDRFSAQQFSDYHSELNMSSLELGDSALYFCATGTGFTSPLHFGNGTRLTVT.

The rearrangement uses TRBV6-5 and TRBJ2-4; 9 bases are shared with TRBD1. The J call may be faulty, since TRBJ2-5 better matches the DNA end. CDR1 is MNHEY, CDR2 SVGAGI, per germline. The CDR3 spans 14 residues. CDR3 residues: CASRETGGMETQYF. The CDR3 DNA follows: TGTGCCAGCAGAGAAACAGGGGGCATGGAGACCCAGTACTTC.

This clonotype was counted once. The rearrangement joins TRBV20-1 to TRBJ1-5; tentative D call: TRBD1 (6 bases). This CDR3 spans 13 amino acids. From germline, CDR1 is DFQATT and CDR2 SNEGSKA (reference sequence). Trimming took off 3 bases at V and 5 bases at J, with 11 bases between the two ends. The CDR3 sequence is CSARHREDQPQHF. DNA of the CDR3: TGCAGTGCTAGGCACAGGGAGGATCAGCCCCAGCATTTT.

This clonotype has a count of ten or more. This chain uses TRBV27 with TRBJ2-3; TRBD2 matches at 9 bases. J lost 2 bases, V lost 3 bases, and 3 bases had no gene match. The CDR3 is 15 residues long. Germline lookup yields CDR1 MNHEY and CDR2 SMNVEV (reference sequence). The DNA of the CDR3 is TGTGCCAGCAGTTTGCGGGAGGGCCTCACAGATACGCAGTATTTT. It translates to CASSLREGLTDTQYF.

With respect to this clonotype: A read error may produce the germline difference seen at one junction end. Here the CDR3 reads CASSKGVGLVIGADAQYF. The DNA of the CDR3 is TGTGCCAGCAGTAAGGGCGTTGGACTAGTTATCGGAGCAGATGCGCAGTATTTT. The chain uses TRBV12-3 or TRBV12-4 and TRBJ2-3; 7 bases line up with TRBD2. The CDR3 loop spans 18 amino acids.

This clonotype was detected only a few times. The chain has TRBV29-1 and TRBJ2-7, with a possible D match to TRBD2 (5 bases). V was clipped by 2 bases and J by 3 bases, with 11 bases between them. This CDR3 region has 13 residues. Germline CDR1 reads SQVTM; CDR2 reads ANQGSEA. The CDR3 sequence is CSVELASSYEQYF. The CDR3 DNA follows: TGCAGCGTTGAATTGGCTAGCAGCTACGAGCAGTACTTC.

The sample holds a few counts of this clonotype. The CDR3 region is CASSLPGTGQTQYF. In nucleotides, the CDR3 is TGTGCCAGCAGTTTGCCGGGGACGGGACAGACCCAGTACTTC. The chain recombines TRBV27 with TRBJ2-7, with D possibly being TRBD1 or TRBD2 (5 bases each). The J call is doubtful: the DNA matches TRBJ2-5 better. CDR1 is MNHEY and CDR2 is SMNVEV in the germline V gene (reference sequence). The length of the CDR3 is 14 residues.

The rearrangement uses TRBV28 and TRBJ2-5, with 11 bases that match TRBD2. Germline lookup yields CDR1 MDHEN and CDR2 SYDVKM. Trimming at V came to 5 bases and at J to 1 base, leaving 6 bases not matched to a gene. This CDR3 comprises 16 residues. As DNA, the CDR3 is TGTGCCAGCAGTGCAAAGGGACTAGCGGCCCAAGAGACCCAGTACTTC. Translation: CASSAKGLAAQETQYF.

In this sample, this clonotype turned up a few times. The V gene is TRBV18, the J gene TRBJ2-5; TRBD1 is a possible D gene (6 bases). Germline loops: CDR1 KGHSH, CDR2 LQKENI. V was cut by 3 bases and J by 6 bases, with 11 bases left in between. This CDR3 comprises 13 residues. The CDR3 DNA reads TGTGCCAGCTCACCCCAAGGGGGACAGACCCAGTACTTC. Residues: CASSPQGGQTQYF.

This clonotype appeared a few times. The CDR3 region has the DNA TGTGCCAGCAGGGGGGACAGGGCTGGGGCCAACGTCCTGACTTTC. Residues: CASRGDRAGANVLTF. This chain uses TRBV4-2 with TRBJ2-6, with 9 bases identical to TRBD1. CDR3 length: 15 amino acids. Trimming took 6 bases from V and 2 from J; bases not matched to a gene: 2. Germline V lookup: CDR1 LGHNA, CDR2 YNFKEQ.

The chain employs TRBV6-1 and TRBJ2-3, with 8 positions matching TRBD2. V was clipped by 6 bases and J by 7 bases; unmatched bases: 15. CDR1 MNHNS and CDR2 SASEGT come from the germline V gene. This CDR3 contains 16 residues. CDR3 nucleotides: TGTGCCAGCAGCGCTAAGACTAGCGCTAGCAGTAATACGCAGTATTTT. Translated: CASSAKTSASSNTQYF.

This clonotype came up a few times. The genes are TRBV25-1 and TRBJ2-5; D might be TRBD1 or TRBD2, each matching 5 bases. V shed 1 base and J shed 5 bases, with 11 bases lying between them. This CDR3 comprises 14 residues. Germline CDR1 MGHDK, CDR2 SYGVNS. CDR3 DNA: TGTGCCAGCAGTGAATTTCGGGGCCTTGAGACCCAGTACTTC. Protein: CASSEFRGLETQYF.